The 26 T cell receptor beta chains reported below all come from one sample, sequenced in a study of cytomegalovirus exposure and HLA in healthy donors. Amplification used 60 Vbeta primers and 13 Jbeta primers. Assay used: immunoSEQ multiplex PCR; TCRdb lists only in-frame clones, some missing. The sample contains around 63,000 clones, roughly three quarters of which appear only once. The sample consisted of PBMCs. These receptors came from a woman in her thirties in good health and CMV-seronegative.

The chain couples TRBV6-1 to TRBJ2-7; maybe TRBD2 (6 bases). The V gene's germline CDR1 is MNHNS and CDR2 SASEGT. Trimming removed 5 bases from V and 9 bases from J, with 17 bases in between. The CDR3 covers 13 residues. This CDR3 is CASSHRDSRGQYV. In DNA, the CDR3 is TGTGCCAGCAGTCACCGGGACTCCCGAGGGCAGTACGTC.

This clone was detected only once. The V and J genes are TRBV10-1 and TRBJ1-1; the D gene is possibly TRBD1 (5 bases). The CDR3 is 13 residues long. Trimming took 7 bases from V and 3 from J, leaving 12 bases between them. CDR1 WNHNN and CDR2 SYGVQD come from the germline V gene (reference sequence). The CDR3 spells CASKKGKDTEAFF. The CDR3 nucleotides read TGCGCCAGCAAAAAGGGGAAAGACACTGAAGCTTTCTTT.

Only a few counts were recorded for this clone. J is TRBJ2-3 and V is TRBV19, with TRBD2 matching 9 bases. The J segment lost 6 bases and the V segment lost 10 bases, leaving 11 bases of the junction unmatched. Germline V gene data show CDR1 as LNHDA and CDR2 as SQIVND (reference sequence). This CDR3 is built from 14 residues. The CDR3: CATTGAGGGDTQYF. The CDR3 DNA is TGTGCCACCACGGGAGCGGGGGGCGGGGATACGCAGTATTTT.

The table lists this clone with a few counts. The CDR3 protein is CASSLGTYIENV. CDR3 in DNA: TGTGCCAGCAGCTTAGGGACTTATATTGAGAACGTC. The chain links TRBV5-6 to TRBJ2-7; D is possibly TRBD2 (6 bases). Germline CDR1 is SGHDT and CDR2 is YYEEEE. CDR3 length equals 12 residues.

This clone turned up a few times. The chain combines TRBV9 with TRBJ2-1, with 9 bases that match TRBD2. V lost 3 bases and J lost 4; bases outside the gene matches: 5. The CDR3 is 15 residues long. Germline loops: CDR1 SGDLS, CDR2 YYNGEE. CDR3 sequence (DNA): TGTGCCAGCAGCGCGATAGCGGGAGAATACAATGAGCAGTTCTTC. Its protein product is CASSAIAGEYNEQFF.

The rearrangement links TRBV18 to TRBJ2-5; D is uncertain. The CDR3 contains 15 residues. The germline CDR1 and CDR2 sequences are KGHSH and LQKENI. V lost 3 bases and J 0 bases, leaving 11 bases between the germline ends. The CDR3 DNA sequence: TGTGCCAGCTCACCTTATGACACGTACCAAGAGACCCAGTACTTC. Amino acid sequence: CASSPYDTYQETQYF.

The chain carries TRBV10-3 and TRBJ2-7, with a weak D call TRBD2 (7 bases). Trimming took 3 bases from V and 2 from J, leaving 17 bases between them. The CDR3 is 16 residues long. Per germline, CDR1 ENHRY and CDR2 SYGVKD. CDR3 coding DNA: TGTGCCATCAGTGAAGGGAGGGCAGGGGTAACCTACGAGCAGTACTTC. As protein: CAISEGRAGVTYEQYF.

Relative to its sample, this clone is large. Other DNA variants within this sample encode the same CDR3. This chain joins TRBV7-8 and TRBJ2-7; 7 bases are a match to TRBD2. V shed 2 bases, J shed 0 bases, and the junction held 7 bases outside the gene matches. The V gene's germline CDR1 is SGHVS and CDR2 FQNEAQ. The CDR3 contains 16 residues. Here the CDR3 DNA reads TGTGCCAGCAGCTTACCAACTAGCGAGAGCTCCTACGAGCAGTACTTC. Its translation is CASSLPTSESSYEQYF.

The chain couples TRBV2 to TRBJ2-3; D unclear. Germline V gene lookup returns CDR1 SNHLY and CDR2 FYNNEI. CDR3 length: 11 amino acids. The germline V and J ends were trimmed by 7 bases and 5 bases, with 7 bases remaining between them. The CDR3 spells CASKPRDTQYF. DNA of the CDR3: TGTGCCAGCAAGCCTAGAGATACGCAGTATTTT.

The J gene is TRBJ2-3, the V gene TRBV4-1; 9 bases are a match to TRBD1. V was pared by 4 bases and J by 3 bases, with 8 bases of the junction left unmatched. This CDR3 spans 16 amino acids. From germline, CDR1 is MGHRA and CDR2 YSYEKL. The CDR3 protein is CASSRQTGGATDTQYF. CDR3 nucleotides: TGCGCCAGCAGCCGCCAAACAGGGGGCGCGACAGATACGCAGTATTTT.

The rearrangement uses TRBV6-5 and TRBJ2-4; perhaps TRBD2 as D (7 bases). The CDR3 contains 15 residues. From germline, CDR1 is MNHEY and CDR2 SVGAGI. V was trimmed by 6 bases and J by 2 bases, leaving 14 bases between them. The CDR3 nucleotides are TGTGCCAGCAGAGTGGGGGGGCCATCCAAAAACATTCAGTACTTC. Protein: CASRVGGPSKNIQYF.

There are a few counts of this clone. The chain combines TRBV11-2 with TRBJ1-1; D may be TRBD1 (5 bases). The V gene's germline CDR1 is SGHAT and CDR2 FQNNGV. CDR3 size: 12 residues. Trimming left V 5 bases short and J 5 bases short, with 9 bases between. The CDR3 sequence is CASSQGVTEAFF. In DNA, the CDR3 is TGTGCCAGCAGCCAAGGGGTTACTGAAGCTTTCTTT.

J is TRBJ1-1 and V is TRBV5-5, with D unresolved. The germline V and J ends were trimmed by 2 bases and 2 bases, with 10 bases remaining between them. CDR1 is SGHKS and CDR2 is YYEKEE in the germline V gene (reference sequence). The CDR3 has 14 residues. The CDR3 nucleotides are TGTGCCAGCAGCTTAGAGGTTCCCAACACTGAAGCTTTCTTT. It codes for CASSLEVPNTEAFF.

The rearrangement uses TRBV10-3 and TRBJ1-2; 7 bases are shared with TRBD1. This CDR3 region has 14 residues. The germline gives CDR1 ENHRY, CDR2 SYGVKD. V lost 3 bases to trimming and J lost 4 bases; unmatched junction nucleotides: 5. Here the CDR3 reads CAISERTGAYGYTF. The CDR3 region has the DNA TGTGCCATCAGTGAAAGGACAGGTGCCTATGGCTACACCTTC.

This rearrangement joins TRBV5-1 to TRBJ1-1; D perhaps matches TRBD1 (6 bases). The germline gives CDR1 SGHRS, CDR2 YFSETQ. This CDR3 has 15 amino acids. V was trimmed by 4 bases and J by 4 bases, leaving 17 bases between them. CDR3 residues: CASSPSTGKSTEAFF. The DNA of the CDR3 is TGCGCCAGCAGCCCCAGCACAGGGAAGAGCACTGAAGCTTTCTTT.

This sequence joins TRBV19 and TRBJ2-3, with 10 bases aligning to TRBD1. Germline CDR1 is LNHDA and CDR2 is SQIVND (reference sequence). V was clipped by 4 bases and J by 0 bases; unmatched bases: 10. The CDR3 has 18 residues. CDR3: CASSSGQGGDTSTDTQYF. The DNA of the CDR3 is TGTGCCAGTAGTAGTGGACAGGGGGGCGATACTAGCACAGATACGCAGTATTTT.

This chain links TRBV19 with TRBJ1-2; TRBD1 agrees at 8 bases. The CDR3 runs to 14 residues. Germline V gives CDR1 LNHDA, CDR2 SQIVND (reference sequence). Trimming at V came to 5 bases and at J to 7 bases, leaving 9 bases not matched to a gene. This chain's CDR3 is CASSPLDRVLGYTF. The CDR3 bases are TGTGCCAGTAGTCCCTTGGACAGGGTGCTTGGCTACACCTTC.

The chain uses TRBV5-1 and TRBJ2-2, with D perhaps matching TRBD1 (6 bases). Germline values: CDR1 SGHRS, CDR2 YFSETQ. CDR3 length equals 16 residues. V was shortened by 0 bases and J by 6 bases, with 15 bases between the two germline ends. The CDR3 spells CASSLGPGVGPGELFF. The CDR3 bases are TGCGCCAGCAGCTTGGGGCCAGGGGTGGGCCCCGGGGAGCTGTTTTTT.

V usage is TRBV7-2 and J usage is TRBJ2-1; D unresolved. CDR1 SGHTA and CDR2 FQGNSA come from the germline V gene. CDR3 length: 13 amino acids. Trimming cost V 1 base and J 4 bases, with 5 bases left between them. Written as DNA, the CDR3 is TGTGCCAGCAGCTTAGGACTTTACAATGAGCAGTTCTTC. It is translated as CASSLGLYNEQFF. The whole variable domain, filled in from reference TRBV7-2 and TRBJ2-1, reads GAGVSQSPSNKVTEKGKDVELRCDPISGHTALYWYRQSLGQGLEFLIYFQGNSAPDKSGLPSDRFSAERTGGSVSTLTIQRTQQEDSAVYLCASSLGLYNEQFFGPGTRLTVL.

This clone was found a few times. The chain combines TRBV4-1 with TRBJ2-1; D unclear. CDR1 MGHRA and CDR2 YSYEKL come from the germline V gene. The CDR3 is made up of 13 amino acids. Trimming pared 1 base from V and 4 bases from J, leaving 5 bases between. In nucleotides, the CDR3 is TGCGCCAGCAGCCAAGCCAGTTACAATGAGCAGTTCTTC. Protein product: CASSQASYNEQFF.

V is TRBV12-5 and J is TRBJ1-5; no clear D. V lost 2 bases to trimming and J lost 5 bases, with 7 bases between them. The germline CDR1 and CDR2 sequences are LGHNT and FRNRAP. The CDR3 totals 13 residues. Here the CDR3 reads CASGLREDQPQHF. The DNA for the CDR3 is TGTGCTAGTGGTTTGCGAGAGGATCAGCCCCAGCATTTT.

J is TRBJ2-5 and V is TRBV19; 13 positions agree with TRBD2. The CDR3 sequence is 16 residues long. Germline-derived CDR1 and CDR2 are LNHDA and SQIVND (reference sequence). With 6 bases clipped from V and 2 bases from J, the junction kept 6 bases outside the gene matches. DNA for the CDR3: TGTGCCAGTAGCCCACTAGCGGGGGGGCGTCAAGAGACCCAGTACTTC. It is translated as CASSPLAGGRQETQYF.

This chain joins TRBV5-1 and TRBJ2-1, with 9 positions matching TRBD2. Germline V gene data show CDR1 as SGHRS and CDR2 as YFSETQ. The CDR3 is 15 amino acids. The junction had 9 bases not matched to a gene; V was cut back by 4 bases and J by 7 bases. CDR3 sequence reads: CASSEGTSRENEQFF. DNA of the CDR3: TGCGCCAGCAGCGAAGGGACTAGCAGAGAGAATGAGCAGTTCTTC.

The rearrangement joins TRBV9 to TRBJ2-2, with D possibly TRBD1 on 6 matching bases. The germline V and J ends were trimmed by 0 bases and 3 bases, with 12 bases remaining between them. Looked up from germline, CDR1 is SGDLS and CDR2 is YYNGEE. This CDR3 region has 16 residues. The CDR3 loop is CASSVDIWTDTGELFF. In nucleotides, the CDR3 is TGTGCCAGCAGCGTAGATATTTGGACAGACACCGGGGAGCTGTTTTTT.

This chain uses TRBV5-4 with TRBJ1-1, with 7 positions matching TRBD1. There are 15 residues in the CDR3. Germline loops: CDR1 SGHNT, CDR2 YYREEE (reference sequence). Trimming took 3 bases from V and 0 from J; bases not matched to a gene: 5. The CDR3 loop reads CASSYMDRLNTEAFF. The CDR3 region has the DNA TGTGCCAGCAGCTATATGGACAGGCTGAACACTGAAGCTTTCTTT.

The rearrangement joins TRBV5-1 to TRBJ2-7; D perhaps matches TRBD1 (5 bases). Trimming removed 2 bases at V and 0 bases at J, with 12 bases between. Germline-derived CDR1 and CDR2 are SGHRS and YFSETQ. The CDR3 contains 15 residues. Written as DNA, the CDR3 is TGCGCCAGCAGCTTTGGGCCCGACAGCTCCTACGAGCAGTACTTC. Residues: CASSFGPDSSYEQYF.